This T cell receptor (beta chain) was sequenced for a study of shared clonotypes between healthy human individuals. The CDR3 covers 16 residues. Germline CDR1 SGHRS, CDR2 YFSETQ. J lost 2 bases, V lost 4 bases, and 10 bases had no gene match. As regards this clone: Its antigen is unidentified.

Notes on the study in general: Several donors shared roughly 5% of their naive CD4 clonotypes. Naive subsets generally exceeded memory subsets in estimated richness.

Investigators spread the genomic DNA of each subset evenly over several immunoSEQ plates. Profiled with immunoSEQ multiplex PCR; TCRdb holds only in-frame clones, not every one. The sample has millions of clones, around nine tenths seen once. CD4+ cells were split into CD45RA+ naive and CD45RA-negative memory subsets. This clonotype was obtained from a man younger than 35 in good health. Sequences were obtained from naive CD4+ T cells sorted from blood. The subset: CD45RA+ positively selected. V gene TRBV5-1 combines with J gene TRBJ2-7; 9 positions agree with TRBD1. CDR3: CASSRTGDVSTYEQYF. The CDR3, as DNA: TGCGCCAGCAGCCGGACAGGGGACGTGAGCACCTACGAGCAGTACTTC.